This T cell receptor (beta chain) was recovered during a study of Ad26.COV2.S vaccination and SARS-CoV-2 variants. Indicated treatment: 19 received Ad26.COV2.S at low or high dose, single or two shots; about 5 received placebo; per-sample allocation not given. Day 63 following the first vaccine or placebo injection was when the samples were taken. V was clipped by 2 bases and J by 5 bases; unmatched bases: 5. Looked up from germline, CDR1 is SGHDT and CDR2 is YYEEEE. This CDR3 region has 15 residues. The table came from immunoSEQ multiplex PCR; TCRdb's copy has only in-frame clones and leaves some out. The repertoire has hundreds of thousands of clones, more than 75% of them found once; the top ten carry about 3%.

The specimen was peripheral blood, collected in a trial of Ad26.COV2.S vaccine versus placebo. The J gene is TRBJ2-5, the V gene TRBV5-6, with 11 nucleotides matching TRBD2. The source of this sequence is a person between 18 and 65 years old who received the Ad26.COV2.S COVID-19 vaccine or a placebo. CDR3 sequence (DNA): TGTGCCAGCAGCTTTAGAGCTAGCGGGGGGGAGACCCAGTACTTC. It is translated as CASSFRASGGETQYF.